Below are 24 T cell receptor beta chains sequenced from a single sample in a study of T cells in tuberculosis. Only in-frame clones appear in the TCRdb table, and some are missing; sequencing was by immunoSEQ multiplex PCR. The sample lists about 44,000 clones, about 95% seen once, with 6.5% to 9.5% in the top ten. The sequenced sample was PBMCs. The origin of the receptors is a donor aged 5 to 30 with latent tuberculosis or without tuberculosis infection.

This clone was counted once. This rearrangement joins TRBV9 to TRBJ2-3; D perhaps matches TRBD2 (6 bases). Germline lookup yields CDR1 SGDLS and CDR2 YYNGEE. Deletions cut 0 bases from V and 0 bases from J, with 14 bases between. CDR3 length: 17 residues. CDR3 loop: CASSVGPGRPSTDTQYF. The CDR3, as DNA: TGTGCCAGCAGCGTAGGTCCAGGGAGGCCGAGCACAGATACGCAGTATTTT.

The chain combines TRBV6-6 with TRBJ1-5; 11 positions agree with TRBD1. Germline V gene data show CDR1 as MNHNY and CDR2 as SVGAGI (reference sequence). The CDR3 spans 15 residues. V shed 6 bases, J shed 3 bases, and the junction held 4 bases outside the gene matches. The CDR3 DNA sequence: TGTGCCAGCAGCCCCGGACAGGGGGCCAATCAGCCCCAGCATTTT. This gives the protein CASSPGQGANQPQHF.

The chain is built from TRBV2 and TRBJ2-6; a weak D match, TRBD1 (6 bases). The V gene lost 6 bases and the J gene lost 3 bases, with 9 bases spanning the gap. CDR3 length equals 14 residues. Germline assignment: CDR1 SNHLY and CDR2 FYNNEI. In DNA, the CDR3 is TGTGCCAGCAGGGACAGCGGTGGGGCCAACGTCCTGACTTTC. This sequence encodes CASRDSGGANVLTF.

This chain uses TRBV5-1 with TRBJ2-7, with 8 bases lining up with TRBD1. CDR1 is SGHRS and CDR2 is YFSETQ in the germline V gene. The CDR3 contains 18 residues. Germline trimming cut 0 bases from V and 7 bases from J; bases unmatched to any gene: 18. This CDR3 is CASSLGWGFRQGPGEQYF. The CDR3 region has the DNA TGCGCCAGCAGCTTGGGGTGGGGCTTTAGACAGGGGCCAGGGGAGCAGTACTTC. The variable domain in full, completed from reference TRBV5-1 and TRBJ2-7, reads KAGVTQTPRYLIKTRGQQVTLSCSPISGHRSVSWYQQTPGQGLQFLFEYFSETQRNKGNFPGRFSGRQFSNSRSEMNVSTLELGDSALYLCASSLGWGFRQGPGEQYFGPGTRLTVT.

This chain links TRBV6-1 with TRBJ1-4, with 10 bases matching TRBD1. Germline V CDR1 and CDR2: MNHNS, SASEGT. The J segment lost 0 bases and the V segment lost 4 bases, leaving 5 bases of the junction unmatched. This CDR3 is 17 amino acids long. The CDR3 coding sequence is TGTGCCAGCAGTGCGGACAGGGGGTTCGCAACTAATGAAAAACTGTTTTTT. It specifies CASSADRGFATNEKLFF.

The genes are TRBV7-2 and TRBJ2-1, with D possibly being TRBD2 (6 bases). The V end was cut by 5 bases, the J end by 0 bases, with 17 bases between. CDR1 and CDR2 from the germline V gene are SGHTA and FQGNSA. This CDR3 is 17 amino acids long. The CDR3 loop is CASSPPPGLVSYNEQFF. CDR3 sequence (DNA): TGTGCCAGCAGCCCCCCGCCGGGACTTGTCTCCTACAATGAGCAGTTCTTC. Full variable domain (rest looked up from reference TRBV7-2 and TRBJ2-1): GAGVSQSPSNKVTEKGKDVELRCDPISGHTALYWYRQSLGQGLEFLIYFQGNSAPDKSGLPSDRFSAERTGGSVSTLTIQRTQQEDSAVYLCASSPPPGLVSYNEQFFGPGTRLTVL.

The chain joins TRBV19 to TRBJ1-1; D remains unclear. Germline V CDR1 and CDR2: LNHDA, SQIVND (reference sequence). V lost 5 bases and J 1 base, leaving 8 bases between the germline ends. CDR3 length: 13 amino acids. The CDR3, as DNA: TGTGCCAGTAGTGCTATCCAGAACACTGAAGCTTTCTTT. Residues: CASSAIQNTEAFF.

The DNA for the CDR3 is TGTGCCAGTAAGCCTAGCGGAGACAATGAGCAGTTCTTC. Amino acids: CASKPSGDNEQFF. This chain connects TRBV19 to TRBJ2-1; 7 bases agree with TRBD2. Germline V gene data show CDR1 as LNHDA and CDR2 as SQIVND (reference sequence). The junction had 5 bases not matched to a gene; V was cut back by 7 bases and J by 5 bases. The length of the CDR3 is 13 residues.

The rearrangement links TRBV28 to TRBJ1-1; TRBD1 aligns across 7 bases. The CDR3 contains 15 residues. With 5 bases clipped from V and 1 base from J, the junction kept 7 bases outside the gene matches. Per the germline V gene, CDR1 is MDHEN and CDR2 is SYDVKM. The CDR3 spells CASSPRQGWNTEAFF. The CDR3 DNA follows: TGTGCCAGCAGTCCTCGACAGGGATGGAACACTGAAGCTTTCTTT.

V is TRBV9 and J is TRBJ2-7; possibly TRBD2 for D (7 bases). CDR1 and CDR2 from the germline V gene are SGDLS and YYNGEE. V was shortened by 3 bases and J by 2 bases, with 18 bases between the two germline ends. The CDR3 is made up of 16 amino acids. This chain's CDR3 is CASSEGGVPGPYEQYF. For the CDR3, the DNA is TGTGCCAGCAGCGAGGGGGGGGTCCCGGGGCCCTACGAGCAGTACTTC.

This clone was counted only a few times. This chain joins TRBV5-4 and TRBJ1-2; 8 positions agree with TRBD1. This CDR3 has 15 amino acids. The junction had 13 bases not matched to a gene; V was cut back by 4 bases and J by 8 bases. Germline values: CDR1 SGHNT, CDR2 YYREEE (reference sequence). CDR3 protein: CASSRVADRVEGYTF. The CDR3 DNA reads as TGTGCCAGCAGCCGTGTTGCGGACAGGGTAGAGGGCTACACCTTC.

This clone showed up just once. The chain carries TRBV27 and TRBJ2-5, with D tentatively TRBD1 (6 bases). The V and J ends lost 6 bases and 2 bases respectively, with 10 bases between them. This CDR3 is 13 amino acids long. CDR1 is MNHEY, CDR2 SMNVEV, per germline (reference sequence). The CDR3 DNA follows: TGTGCCAGCAGCTTCAGGGGTCAAGAGACCCAGTACTTC. It yields the protein CASSFRGQETQYF.

The V call is TRBV10-3, the J call TRBJ2-2; D is unresolved. The V gene's germline CDR1 is ENHRY and CDR2 SYGVKD. The CDR3 length is 14 residues. The V and J ends lost 8 bases and 4 bases respectively, with 14 bases between them. Here the CDR3 reads CAIGGQRSTGELFF. CDR3 nucleotides: TGTGCCATCGGTGGCCAGAGGTCCACCGGGGAGCTGTTTTTT.

This clone showed up just a few times. This rearrangement joins TRBV6-1 to TRBJ1-6; maybe TRBD1 (6 bases). The CDR3 loop spans 15 amino acids. V dropped 0 bases and J dropped 10 bases, with 13 bases sitting between them. The germline CDR1 and CDR2 sequences are MNHNS and SASEGT. The CDR3: CASSEAGTRNSPLHF. The CDR3 DNA is TGTGCCAGCAGTGAAGCCGGGACAAGAAACTCACCCCTCCACTTT.

This chain connects TRBV5-4 to TRBJ2-7; D is possibly TRBD2 (5 bases). In germline, CDR1 is SGHNT, CDR2 YYREEE (reference sequence). Trimming shortened V by 2 bases and J by 2 bases, and 8 bases separated the two germline ends. The length of the CDR3 is 13 residues. CDR3 in amino acids: CASSLSGTYEQYF. CDR3 coding DNA: TGTGCCAGCAGCTTATCGGGAACCTACGAGCAGTACTTC.

The chain has TRBV5-1 and TRBJ2-7, with a possible D match to TRBD1 (6 bases). CDR1 is SGHRS, CDR2 YFSETQ, per germline. This CDR3 contains 14 residues. V dropped 0 bases and J dropped 2 bases, with 9 bases sitting between them. The CDR3 is CASSLGTEPYEQYF. The CDR3 coding sequence is TGCGCCAGCAGCTTGGGGACAGAGCCCTACGAGCAGTACTTC.

This chain uses TRBV27 with TRBJ2-1; TRBD1 aligns across 8 bases. Germline CDR1 and CDR2: MNHEY and SMNVEV (reference sequence). The CDR3 loop spans 17 amino acids. V lost 3 bases, J lost 1 base, and 8 bases stayed unmatched. The DNA for the CDR3 is TGTGCCAGCAGTTTCAACACAGGGGGTTGGTCCTACAATGAGCAGTTCTTC. It yields the protein CASSFNTGGWSYNEQFF.

This clone is classed as medium-sized. This chain uses TRBV4-1 with TRBJ2-7; TRBD1 matches 11 bases. The CDR3 spans 15 residues. Trimming cost V 1 base and J 5 bases; bases outside gene matches: 4. Looked up from germline, CDR1 is MGHRA and CDR2 is YSYEKL. The DNA for the CDR3 is TGCGCCAGCAGCCAAGGGACAGGGGGCAGGGACGAGCAGTACTTC. Translation: CASSQGTGGRDEQYF.

The rearrangement uses TRBV7-8 and TRBJ1-5; D is perhaps TRBD1 (6 bases). Germline lookup yields CDR1 SGHVS and CDR2 FQNEAQ. With 5 bases removed from V and 3 bases from J, the gap between germline ends came to 14 bases. This CDR3 spans 15 amino acids. The CDR3 DNA is TGTGCCAGCAGCCAACAGGGTGGAGTCAATCAGCCCCAGCATTTT. Translated: CASSQQGGVNQPQHF.

V gene TRBV4-1 combines with J gene TRBJ2-1; 8 bases map to TRBD2. Germline-derived CDR1 and CDR2 are MGHRA and YSYEKL. The CDR3 consists of 15 residues. V dropped 4 bases and J dropped 3; count of bases not matched to a gene: 5. The CDR3 reads CASSPAGVIYNEQFF. The CDR3 nucleotides read TGCGCCAGCAGCCCAGCGGGAGTTATCTACAATGAGCAGTTCTTC.

The V call is TRBV6-5, the J call TRBJ1-1; 7 bases agree with TRBD1. The germline CDR1 and CDR2 sequences are MNHEY and SVGAGI. V shed 2 bases and J 4 bases; nucleotides not matched to a gene: 10. The length of the CDR3 is 16 residues. The CDR3 here is CASSYLSGGLSTEAFF. The CDR3 DNA sequence: TGTGCCAGCAGTTACCTTTCAGGGGGGCTGAGCACTGAAGCTTTCTTT.

In regard to this clone: Additional DNA sequences in this sample encode the identical CDR3. V is TRBV20-1 and J is TRBJ2-7; D might be TRBD2 (5 bases). Between the trimmed V and J ends, which lost 6 bases and 1 base, there was a span of 7 bases. The CDR3 sequence is 11 residues long. Germline V gene sequence: CDR1 DFQATT, CDR2 SNEGSKA (reference sequence). The chain's CDR3 is CSAGRSYEQYF. The CDR3 nucleotides are TGCAGTGCGGGGAGATCCTACGAGCAGTACTTC.

This clone showed up just once. This chain links TRBV6-5 with TRBJ1-5; tentatively, D is TRBD1 (6 bases). With 6 bases removed from V and 7 bases from J, the gap between germline ends came to 16 bases. The CDR3 has 14 amino acids. Germline lookup yields CDR1 MNHEY and CDR2 SVGAGI. The CDR3 DNA follows: TGTGCCAGCAGAGCCGGGACATCCACCCAGCCCCAGCATTTT. This encodes CASRAGTSTQPQHF.

The chain links TRBV2 to TRBJ2-7; TRBD1 matches 7 bases. Trimming took 1 base from V and 2 from J; bases not matched to a gene: 2. Germline V CDR1 and CDR2: SNHLY, FYNNEI. This CDR3 is 14 amino acids long. As DNA, the CDR3 is TGTGCCAGCAGTGAAGGGCAGGGGGCCTACGAGCAGTACTTC. It specifies CASSEGQGAYEQYF.